This TCR beta chain was obtained from a study of blood T cell repertoires in COVID-19. On the study more broadly: Researchers got acute and convalescent COVID-19 samples from the United States, Italy and Spain. T cells, B-cell-depleted T cells, or PBMCs supplied cDNA or gDNA.

In the original processing: By means of reference gene primer amplification, nucleated cell counts were estimated. Generated by immunoSEQ multiplex PCR, the TCRdb table keeps only in-frame clones and is missing some. D and trimming were read from the DNA, whereas the V and J calls and clone size are those reported in that table. The data contain around 120,000 clones, 75% to 90% of them singletons. V was pared by 8 bases and J by 0 bases, with 13 bases of the junction left unmatched. Germline lookup yields CDR1 SQVTM and CDR2 ANQGSEA. CDR3 length equals 16 residues. The V call is TRBV29-1, the J call TRBJ2-3; 8 nucleotides agree with TRBD2. The origin of this receptor is a man between 65 and 85 years old with acute or convalescent COVID-19. Material for sequencing was peripheral blood. This chain's CDR3 is CSSTAGGYPSTDTQYF. The CDR3, as DNA: TGCAGCTCGACGGCGGGGGGCTATCCTAGCACAGATACGCAGTATTTT.